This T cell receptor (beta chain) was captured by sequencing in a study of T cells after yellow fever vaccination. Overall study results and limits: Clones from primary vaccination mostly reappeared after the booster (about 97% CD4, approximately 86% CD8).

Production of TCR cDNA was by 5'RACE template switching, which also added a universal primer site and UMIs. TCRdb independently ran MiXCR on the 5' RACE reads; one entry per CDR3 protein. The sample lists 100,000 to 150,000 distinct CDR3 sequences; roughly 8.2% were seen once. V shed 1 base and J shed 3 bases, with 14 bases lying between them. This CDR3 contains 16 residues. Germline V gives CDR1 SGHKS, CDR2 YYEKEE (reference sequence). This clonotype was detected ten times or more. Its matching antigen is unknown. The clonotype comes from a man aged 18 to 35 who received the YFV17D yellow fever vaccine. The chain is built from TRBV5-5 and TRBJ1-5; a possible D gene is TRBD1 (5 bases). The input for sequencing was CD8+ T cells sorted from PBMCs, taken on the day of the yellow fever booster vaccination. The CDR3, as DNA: TGTGCCAGCAGCTTGCGGGCAGGGCCCATCAATCAGCCCCAGCATTTT. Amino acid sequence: CASSLRAGPINQPQHF.